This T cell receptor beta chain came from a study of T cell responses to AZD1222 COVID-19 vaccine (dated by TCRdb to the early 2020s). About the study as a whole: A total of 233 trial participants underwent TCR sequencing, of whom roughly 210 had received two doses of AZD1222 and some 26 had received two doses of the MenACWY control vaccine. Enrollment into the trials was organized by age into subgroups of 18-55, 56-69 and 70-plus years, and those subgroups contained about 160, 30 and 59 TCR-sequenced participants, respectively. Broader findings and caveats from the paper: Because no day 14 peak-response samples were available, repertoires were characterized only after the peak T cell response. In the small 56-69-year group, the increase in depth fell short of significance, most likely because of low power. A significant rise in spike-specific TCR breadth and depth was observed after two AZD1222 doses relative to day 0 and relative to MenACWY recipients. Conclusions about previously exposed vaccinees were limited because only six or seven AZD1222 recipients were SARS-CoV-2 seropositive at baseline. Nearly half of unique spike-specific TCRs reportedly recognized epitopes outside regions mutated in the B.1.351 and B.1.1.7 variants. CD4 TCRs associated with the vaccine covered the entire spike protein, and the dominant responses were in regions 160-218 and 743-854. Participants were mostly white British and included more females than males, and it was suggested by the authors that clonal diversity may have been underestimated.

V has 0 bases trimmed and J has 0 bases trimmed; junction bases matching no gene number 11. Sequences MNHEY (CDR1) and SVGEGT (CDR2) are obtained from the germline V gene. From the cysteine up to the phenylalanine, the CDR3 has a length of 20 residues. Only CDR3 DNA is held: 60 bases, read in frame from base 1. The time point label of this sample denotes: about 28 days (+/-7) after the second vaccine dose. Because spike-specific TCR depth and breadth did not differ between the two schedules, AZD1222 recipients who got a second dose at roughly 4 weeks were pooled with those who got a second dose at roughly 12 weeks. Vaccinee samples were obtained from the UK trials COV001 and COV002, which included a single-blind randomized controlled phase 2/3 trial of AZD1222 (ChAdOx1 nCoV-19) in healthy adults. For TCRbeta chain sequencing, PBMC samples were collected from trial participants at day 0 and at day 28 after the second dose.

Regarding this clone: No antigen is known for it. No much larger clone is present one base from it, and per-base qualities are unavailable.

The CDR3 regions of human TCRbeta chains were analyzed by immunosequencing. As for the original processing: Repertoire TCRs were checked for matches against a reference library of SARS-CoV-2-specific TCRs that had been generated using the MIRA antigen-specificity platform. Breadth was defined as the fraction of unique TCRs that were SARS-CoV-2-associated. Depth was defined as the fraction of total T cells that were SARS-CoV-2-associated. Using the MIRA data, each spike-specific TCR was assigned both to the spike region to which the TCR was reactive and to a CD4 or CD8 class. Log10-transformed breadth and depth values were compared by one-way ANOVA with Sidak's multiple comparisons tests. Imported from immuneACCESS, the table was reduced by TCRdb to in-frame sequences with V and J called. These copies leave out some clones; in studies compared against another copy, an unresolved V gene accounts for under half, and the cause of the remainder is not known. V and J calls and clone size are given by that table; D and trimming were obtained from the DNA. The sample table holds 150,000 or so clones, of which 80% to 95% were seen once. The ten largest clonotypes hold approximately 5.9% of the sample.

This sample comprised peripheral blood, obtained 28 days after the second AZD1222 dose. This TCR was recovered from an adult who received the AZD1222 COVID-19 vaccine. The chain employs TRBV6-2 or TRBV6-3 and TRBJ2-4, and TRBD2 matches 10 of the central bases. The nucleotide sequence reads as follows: TGTGCCAGCAGTTACTCGGGGAGGACTAGCGGAGCGGTAGCCAAAAACATTCAGTACTTC. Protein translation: CASSYSGRTSGAVAKNIQYF.